Listed below are T cell receptor beta chains from one sample, sequenced in a study of T-cell reconstitution after alpha-beta-depleted transplantation in children. Via MiXCR, TCRdb re-called the PCR reads, giving one row per CDR3 protein. The sample lists 450,000 to 600,000 distinct CDR3 sequences; 32% were seen once. The sample consisted of PBMCs from the stem cell graft donor, taken from the stem cell graft. Source of these receptors: a human donor who donated a stem cell graft to a child with aplastic anemia. Each CDR3 is given with its conserved first and last residue. Each record gives: D gene, J gene, V gene, clone size, CDR3 DNA, CDR3 protein. D genes are given only for firm matches. A clone size is listed for some rows: how often the clone was seen (once, few, many), or a class if it is expanded.

>TRBD2|TRBJ2-1|TRBV2|NA
TGTGCCAGCATACCGGGAGGGCCTAGGCATGAGCAGTTCTTC
CASIPGGPRHEQFF
>NA|TRBJ1-1|TRBV20-1|few
TGCAGTGCTCCTTCACCCGACAGGGAAGCTTTCTTT
CSAPSPDREAFF
>NA|TRBJ1-1|TRBV7-2|NA
TGTGCCAGCAGCCGGACACTGAGCACTGAAGCTTTCTTT
CASSRTLSTEAFF
>NA|TRBJ2-3|TRBV5-1|few
TGCGCCAGCAGCATTTCGACAGATACGCAGTATTTT
CASSISTDTQYF
>TRBD2|TRBJ2-3|TRBV6-2/TRBV6-3|few
TGTGCCAGCAGTTACTTTTTTAGGCGGGAGCAAACAGATACGCAGTATTTT
CASSYFFRREQTDTQYF
>TRBD2|TRBJ2-1|TRBV19|NA
TGTGCCAGTAGTTCACCCGGGAGGGCCCATGAGCAGTTCTTC
CASSSPGRAHEQFF
>TRBD2|TRBJ2-5|TRBV6-2/TRBV6-3|few
TGTGCCAGCAGTTACCTATCGGGACTAGCGGGAGGGCCCAATTTGGAGACCCAGTACTTC
CASSYLSGLAGGPNLETQYF
>NA|TRBJ2-5|TRBV20-1|few
TGCAGTGCTAGAGATGGGGCAGAACAAGAGACCCAGTACTTC
CSARDGAEQETQYF
>NA|TRBJ2-3|TRBV5-1|NA
TGCGCCAGCAGGAGGGGCGCCCATAGCACAGATACGCAGTATTTT
CASRRGAHSTDTQYF
>NA|TRBJ1-2|TRBV25-1|NA
TGTGCCAGCAGTGAATTTAACAGGGAATATGGCTACACCTTC
CASSEFNREYGYTF
>NA|TRBJ1-1|TRBV7-2|many
TGTGCCAGCAGGGGCACTGAAGCTTTCTTT
CASRGTEAFF
>TRBD2|TRBJ2-5|TRBV6-6|NA
TGTGCCAGCAGCCGCGGGGGGGCAGAGACCCAGTACTTC
CASSRGGAETQYF
>NA|TRBJ1-2|TRBV6-1|NA
TGTGCCAGCAGCAGCCTCGACAGGAACTATGGCTACACCTTC
CASSSLDRNYGYTF
>TRBD1|TRBJ1-2|TRBV30|few
TGTGCCTGGTACAGGGGCGGAGGTGGCTACACCTTC
CAWYRGGGGYTF
>NA|TRBJ2-1|TRBV27|NA
TGTGCCAGCAGCCCGGGTTTGGGCGACTACTCCTACAATGAGCAGTTCTTC
CASSPGLGDYSYNEQFF
>NA|TRBJ1-1|TRBV27|few
TGTGCCAGCAGTTTCGGCAGGGGAGGGACTGAAGCTTTCTTT
CASSFGRGGTEAFF
>TRBD2|TRBJ2-5|TRBV29-1|few
TGCAGCGTTCTCACTAGCGGGAGAGTGGAGACCCAGTACTTC
CSVLTSGRVETQYF
>NA|TRBJ1-1|TRBV10-3|few
TGTGCCATCAGTGACAACCCAGGGGTTGCCACTGAAGCTTTCTTT
CAISDNPGVATEAFF
>TRBD2|TRBJ2-1|TRBV29-1|many
TGCAGCGTCGACGGGACTAGCGGGAGAAATTCCTACAATGAGCAGTTCTTC
CSVDGTSGRNSYNEQFF
>TRBD1|TRBJ2-7|TRBV25-1|NA
TGTGCCAGCAGCGGGGACAGGTCCCCCTACGAGCAGTACTTC
CASSGDRSPYEQYF
>TRBD2|TRBJ2-3|TRBV20-1|NA
TGCAGTGCTAGGGAGTGGAGCGGGAGGGTTCCAGATACGCAGTATTTT
CSAREWSGRVPDTQYF
>NA|TRBJ2-1|TRBV4-2|NA
TGTGCCAGCAGCCTAGTTCAGGATGAGCAGTTCTTC
CASSLVQDEQFF
>TRBD2|TRBJ2-4|TRBV7-9|few
TGTGCCAGCAGCTTAGGATGGGGAGGGGAAGTAAACATTCAGTACTTC
CASSLGWGGEVNIQYF
>NA|TRBJ2-1|TRBV20-1|NA
TGCAGTGCTCATCCCAGGGAAATAGCGTGGAATGAGCAGTTCTTC
CSAHPREIAWNEQFF
>TRBD2|TRBJ2-7|TRBV5-1|NA
TGCGCCAGCAGCAGGCCCCCGGGACTAGCGGGAGTAATCTCCCCCTACGAGCAGTACTTC
CASSRPPGLAGVISPYEQYF
>TRBD1|TRBJ1-2|TRBV19|few
TGTGCCAGTTTGCTTGGACAGGCCGGCGGCTACACCTTC
CASLLGQAGGYTF
>TRBD2|TRBJ2-7|TRBV29-1|NA
TGCAGCGTTGGAGCGGGAGCGTCCCACGAGCAGTACTTC
CSVGAGASHEQYF
>NA|TRBJ1-3|TRBV12-3/TRBV12-4|few
TGTGCCAGCAGTGGGGGGGACTTCTCTGGAAACACCATATATTTT
CASSGGDFSGNTIYF
>NA|TRBJ2-1|TRBV29-1|NA
TGCAGCGTTGGACTCGAATACAATGAGCAGTTCTTC
CSVGLEYNEQFF
>TRBD1|TRBJ2-7|TRBV28|NA
TGTGCCAGCAGTACACCAGGGGGAAGGTACGAGCAGTACTTC
CASSTPGGRYEQYF
>NA|TRBJ2-5|TRBV6-2/TRBV6-3|NA
TGTGCCAGCAGCCGCCGGTCTGTCCAAGAGACCCAGTACTTC
CASSRRSVQETQYF
>NA|TRBJ2-2|TRBV12-3/TRBV12-4|few
TGTGCCAGCAGTTTGGAAGGGACTTTAAACACCGGGGAGCTGTTTTTT
CASSLEGTLNTGELFF
>NA|TRBJ1-2|TRBV28|NA
TGTGCCAGCAGTTTAGGCCGGAAAGCTAACTATGGCTACACCTTC
CASSLGRKANYGYTF
>TRBD2|TRBJ2-1|TRBV5-1|NA
TGCGCCAGCAGCTTAGGGGTCGGGACTAGCGGCAACAATGAGCAGTTCTTC
CASSLGVGTSGNNEQFF
>NA|TRBJ1-5|TRBV6-2/TRBV6-3|NA
TGTGCCAGCAGAGCCCCATTCGTGGGGCGGAATCAGCCCCAGCATTTT
CASRAPFVGRNQPQHF
>NA|TRBJ1-2|TRBV6-2/TRBV6-3|NA
TGTGCCAGCAGTCGGGATGGGACCACCCATGGCTACACCTTC
CASSRDGTTHGYTF
>NA|TRBJ1-3|TRBV27|NA
TGTGCCAGCAGTGAGGTAGGGGGAAGATATGGAAACACCATATATTTT
CASSEVGGRYGNTIYF
>NA|TRBJ1-1|TRBV5-6|few
TGTGCCAGCGGTCCCCCAGGGTCTAACACTGAAGCTTTCTTT
CASGPPGSNTEAFF
>NA|TRBJ1-2|TRBV10-3|few
TGTGCCATCAGTGAAGGCAGGCGGGATGGCTACACCTTC
CAISEGRRDGYTF
>NA|TRBJ1-3|TRBV5-5|once
TGTGCCAGCAGCTCGGAAGTTGTGCGGGGAAACACCATATATTTT
CASSSEVVRGNTIYF
>TRBD2|TRBJ2-3|TRBV11-3|NA
TGTGCCAGCAGCCCGGGAGGGGGACTTGTGACAGATACGCAGTATTTT
CASSPGGGLVTDTQYF
>TRBD1|TRBJ2-3|TRBV5-1|NA
TGCGCCAGCAGCGTCCTCAGGGGGCGCGAAACAGATACGCAGTATTTT
CASSVLRGRETDTQYF
>TRBD1|TRBJ1-2|TRBV5-1|NA
TGCGCCAGCAGCTTAGGACAGGGCCTCGGTGGCTACACCTTC
CASSLGQGLGGYTF
>TRBD2|TRBJ2-5|TRBV20-1|few
TGCAGTGCTGAGGGACTAGCGGGAGGAGAGACCCAGTACTTC
CSAEGLAGGETQYF
>TRBD2|TRBJ2-1|TRBV20-1|few
TGCAGTGCTAGAGATTCACTAGCGGGAGTGATTTACAATGAGCAGTTCTTC
CSARDSLAGVIYNEQFF
>NA|TRBJ2-2|TRBV6-2/TRBV6-3|once
TGTGCCAGCAAAAGTGAGGGTTTCGGGGAGCTGTTTTTT
CASKSEGFGELFF
>NA|TRBJ2-7|TRBV4-3|NA
TGCGCCAGCAGCCAAGGACCGGGCCATCTGGGAGACGAGCAGTACTTC
CASSQGPGHLGDEQYF
>TRBD2|TRBJ2-1|TRBV11-2|once
TGTGCCAGCAGCTTACCGGGACTAGTCAACAATGAGCAGTTCTTC
CASSLPGLVNNEQFF
>NA|TRBJ2-1|TRBV12-3/TRBV12-4|NA
TGTGCCAGCAGTTTTAGCTTCGTCCAGTTAGCGAGCTCCTACAATGAGCAGTTCTTC
CASSFSFVQLASSYNEQFF
>NA|TRBJ2-7|TRBV15|few
TGTGCCACCAGCAGAGGAGGTAGCTCCTACGAGCAGTACTTC
CATSRGGSSYEQYF
>NA|TRBJ2-6|TRBV18|NA
TGTGCCAGCCAAACAGCCTCTGGGGCCAACGTCCTGACTTTC
CASQTASGANVLTF
>TRBD2|TRBJ2-1|TRBV9|NA
TGTGCCAGCAGCGTAGGGGCTAGCGGGAGTACCTACAATGAGCAGTTCTTC
CASSVGASGSTYNEQFF
>NA|TRBJ2-2|TRBV29-1|NA
TGCAGCGTGCAGACAGTCCCCGGGGAGCTGTTTTTT
CSVQTVPGELFF
>NA|TRBJ2-5|TRBV12-3/TRBV12-4|few
TGTGCCAGCAGGCGGAGTACTGGGGAGACCCAGTACTTC
CASRRSTGETQYF